This T cell receptor (beta chain) was observed in a study of cytomegalovirus exposure and HLA in healthy donors. Germline-derived CDR1 and CDR2 are MNHEY and SVGAGI. V was clipped by 0 bases and J by 3 bases; unmatched bases: 4. The length of the CDR3 is 15 residues. The PCR ran on 60 Vbeta and 13 Jbeta primers. Here immunoSEQ multiplex PCR was the method, and the copy in TCRdb shows in-frame clones only, minus some. The table records some 140,000 clones, 76% of them present only once. This sequence originates from a middle-aged man in good health and CMV-seronegative. The sample consisted of PBMCs. V is TRBV6-5 and J is TRBJ1-2, with TRBD1 matching over 7 bases. CDR3: CASSYSVRGDYGYTF. In DNA form, the CDR3 reads TGTGCCAGCAGTTACTCCGTCAGGGGGGACTATGGCTACACCTTC.